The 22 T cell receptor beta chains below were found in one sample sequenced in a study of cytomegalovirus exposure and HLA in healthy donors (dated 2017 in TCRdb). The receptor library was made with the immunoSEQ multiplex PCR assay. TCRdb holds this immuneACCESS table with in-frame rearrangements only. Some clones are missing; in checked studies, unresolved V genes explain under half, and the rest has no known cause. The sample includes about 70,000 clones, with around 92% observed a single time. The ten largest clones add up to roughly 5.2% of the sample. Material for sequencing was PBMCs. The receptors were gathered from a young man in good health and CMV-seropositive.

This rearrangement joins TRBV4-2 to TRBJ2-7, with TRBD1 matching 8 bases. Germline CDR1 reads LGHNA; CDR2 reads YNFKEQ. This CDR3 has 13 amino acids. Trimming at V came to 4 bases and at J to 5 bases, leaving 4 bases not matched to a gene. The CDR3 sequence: CASSRDRSDEQYF. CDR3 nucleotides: TGTGCCAGCAGCCGGGACAGGTCGGACGAGCAGTACTTC.

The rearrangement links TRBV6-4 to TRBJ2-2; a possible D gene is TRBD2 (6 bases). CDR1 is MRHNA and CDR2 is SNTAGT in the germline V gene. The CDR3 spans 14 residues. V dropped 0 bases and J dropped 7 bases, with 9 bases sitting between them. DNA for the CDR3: TGTGCCAGCAGTGACTCGTCCGGGGGCGGGGAGCTGTTTTTT. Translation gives CASSDSSGGGELFF.

The CDR3 coding sequence is TGTGCCAGCAGCCCCCAACACATAAGCTATGGCTACACCTTC. It yields the protein CASSPQHISYGYTF. V and J are TRBV9 and TRBJ1-2, with no clear D. The germline V and J ends were trimmed by 4 bases and 4 bases, with 14 bases remaining between them. The germline CDR1 and CDR2 sequences are SGDLS and YYNGEE. The length of the CDR3 is 14 residues.

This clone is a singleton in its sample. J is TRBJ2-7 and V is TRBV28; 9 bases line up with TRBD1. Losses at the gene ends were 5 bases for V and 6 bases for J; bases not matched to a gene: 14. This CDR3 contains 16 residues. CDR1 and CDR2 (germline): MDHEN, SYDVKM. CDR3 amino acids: CASSPLGTGNGFEQYF. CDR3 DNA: TGTGCCAGCAGTCCCCTCGGGACAGGGAACGGATTCGAGCAGTACTTC.

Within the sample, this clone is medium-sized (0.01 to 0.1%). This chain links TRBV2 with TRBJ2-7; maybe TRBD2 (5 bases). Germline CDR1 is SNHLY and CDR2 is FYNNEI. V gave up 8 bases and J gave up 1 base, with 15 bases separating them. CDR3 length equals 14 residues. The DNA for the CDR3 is TGTGCCAGCGATACTAGTGAAGGGTCCTACGAGCAGTACTTC. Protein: CASDTSEGSYEQYF.

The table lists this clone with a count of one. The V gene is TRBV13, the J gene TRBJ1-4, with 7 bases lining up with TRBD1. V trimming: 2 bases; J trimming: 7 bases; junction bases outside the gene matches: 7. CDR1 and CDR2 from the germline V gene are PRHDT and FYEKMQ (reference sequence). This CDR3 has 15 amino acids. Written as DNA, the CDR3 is TGTGCCAGCAGCTTAAATTCTCAGGGGGGTGAAAAACTGTTTTTT. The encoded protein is CASSLNSQGGEKLFF.

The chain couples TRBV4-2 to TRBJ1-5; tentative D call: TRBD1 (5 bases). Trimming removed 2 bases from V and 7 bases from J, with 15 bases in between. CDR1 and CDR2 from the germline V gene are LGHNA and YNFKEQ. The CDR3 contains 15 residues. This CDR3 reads CASSQLSRVGQPQHF. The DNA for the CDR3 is TGTGCCAGCAGCCAATTAAGCAGGGTTGGCCAGCCCCAGCATTTT.

For the CDR3, the DNA is TGTGCCTGGAAGGAGGGCCAGAGCAATCAGCCCCAGCATTTT. It specifies CAWKEGQSNQPQHF. The chain recombines TRBV30 with TRBJ1-5; D not resolved. CDR3 length equals 14 residues. Germline loops: CDR1 GTSNPN, CDR2 SVGIG (reference sequence). V lost 4 bases and J 1 base, leaving 11 bases between the germline ends.

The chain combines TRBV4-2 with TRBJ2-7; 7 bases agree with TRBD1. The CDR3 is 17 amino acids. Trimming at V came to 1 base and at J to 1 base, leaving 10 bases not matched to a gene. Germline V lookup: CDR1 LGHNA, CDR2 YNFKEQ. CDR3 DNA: TGTGCCAGCAGCCAAGTTAAAACCGGGACAGCGTCCTACGAGCAGTACTTC. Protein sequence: CASSQVKTGTASYEQYF.

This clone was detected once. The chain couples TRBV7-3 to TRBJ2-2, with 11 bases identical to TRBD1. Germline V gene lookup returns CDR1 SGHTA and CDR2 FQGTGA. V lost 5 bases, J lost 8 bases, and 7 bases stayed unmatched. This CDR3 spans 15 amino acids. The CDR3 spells CASSPDRGHNGELFF. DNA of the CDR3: TGTGCCAGCAGCCCGGACAGGGGGCATAATGGGGAGCTGTTTTTT.

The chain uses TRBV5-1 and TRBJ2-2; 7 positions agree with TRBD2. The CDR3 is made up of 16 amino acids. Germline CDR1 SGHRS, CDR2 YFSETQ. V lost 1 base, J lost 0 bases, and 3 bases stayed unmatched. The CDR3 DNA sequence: TGCGCCAGCAGCTTGTCTGGACTAGCGAACACCGGGGAGCTGTTTTTT. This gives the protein CASSLSGLANTGELFF.

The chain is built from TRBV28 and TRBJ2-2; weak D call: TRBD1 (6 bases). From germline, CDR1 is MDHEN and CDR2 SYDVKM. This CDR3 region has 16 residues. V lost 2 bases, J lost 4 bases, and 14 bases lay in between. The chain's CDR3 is CASSLPGTSFTGELFF. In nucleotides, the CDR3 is TGTGCCAGCAGTTTACCCGGGACATCTTTCACCGGGGAGCTGTTTTTT.

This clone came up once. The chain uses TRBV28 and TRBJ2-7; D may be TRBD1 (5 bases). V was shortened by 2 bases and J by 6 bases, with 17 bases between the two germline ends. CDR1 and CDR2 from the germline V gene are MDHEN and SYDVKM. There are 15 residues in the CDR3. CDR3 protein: CASSLGGHPLSEQYF. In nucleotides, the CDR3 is TGTGCCAGCAGTTTAGGTGGACACCCACTAAGCGAGCAGTACTTC.

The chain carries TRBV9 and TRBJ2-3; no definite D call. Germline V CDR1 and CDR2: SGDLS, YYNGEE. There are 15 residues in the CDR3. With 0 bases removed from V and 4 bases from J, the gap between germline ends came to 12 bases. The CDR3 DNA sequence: TGTGCCAGCAGCGTAGATGGCACCGTCCCAGATACGCAGTATTTT. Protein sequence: CASSVDGTVPDTQYF.

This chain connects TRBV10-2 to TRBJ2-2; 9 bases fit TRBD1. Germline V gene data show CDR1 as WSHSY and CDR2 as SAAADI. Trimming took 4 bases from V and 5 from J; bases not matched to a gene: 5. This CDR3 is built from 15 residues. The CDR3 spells CASSAGTGTTGELFF. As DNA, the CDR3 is TGCGCCAGCAGTGCCGGGACAGGGACGACCGGGGAGCTGTTTTTT.

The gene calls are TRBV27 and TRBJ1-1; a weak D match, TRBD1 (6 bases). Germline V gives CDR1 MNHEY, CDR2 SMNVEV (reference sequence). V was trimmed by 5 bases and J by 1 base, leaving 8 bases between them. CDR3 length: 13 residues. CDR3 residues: CASSQGRNTEAFF. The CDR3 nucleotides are TGTGCCAGCAGTCAGGGGAGGAACACTGAAGCTTTCTTT.

CDR3 sequence: CASSETSGRVFNEQFF. In DNA, the CDR3 is TGCGCCAGCAGTGAGACTAGCGGGAGGGTGTTCAATGAGCAGTTCTTC. This sequence joins TRBV10-1 and TRBJ2-1, with 13 bases lining up with TRBD2. The ends lost 2 bases at V and 6 bases at J; junction bases unmatched: 4. The CDR3 has 16 residues. Germline assignment: CDR1 WNHNN and CDR2 SYGVQD (reference sequence).

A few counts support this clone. CDR3 bases: TGTGCCAGCAGCCCTTGGACTAGCGGGAGATCTCTGGAGACCCAGTACTTC. Residues: CASSPWTSGRSLETQYF. V usage is TRBV9 and J usage is TRBJ2-5; 13 bases fit TRBD2. Germline V CDR1 and CDR2: SGDLS, YYNGEE. Trimming removed 4 bases from V and 5 bases from J; junction bases left unmatched: 11. CDR3 length: 17 amino acids. Complete variable domain (other parts from reference TRBV9 and TRBJ2-5): DSGVTQTPKHLITATGQRVTLRCSPRSGDLSVYWYQQSLDQGLQFLIQYYNGEERAKGNILERFSAQQFPDLHSELNLSSLELGDSALYFCASSPWTSGRSLETQYFGPGTRLLVL.

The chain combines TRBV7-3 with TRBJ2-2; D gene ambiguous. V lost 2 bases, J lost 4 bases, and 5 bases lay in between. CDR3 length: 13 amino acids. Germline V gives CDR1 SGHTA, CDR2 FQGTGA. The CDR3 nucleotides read TGTGCCAGCAGCTTAGTGAGCACCGGGGAGCTGTTTTTT. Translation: CASSLVSTGELFF.

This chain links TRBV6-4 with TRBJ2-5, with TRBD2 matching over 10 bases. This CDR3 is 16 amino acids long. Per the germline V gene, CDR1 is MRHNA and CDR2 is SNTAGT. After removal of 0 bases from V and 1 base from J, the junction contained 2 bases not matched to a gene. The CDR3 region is CASSDSASGGQETQYF. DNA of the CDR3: TGTGCCAGCAGTGACTCGGCTAGCGGGGGCCAAGAGACCCAGTACTTC.

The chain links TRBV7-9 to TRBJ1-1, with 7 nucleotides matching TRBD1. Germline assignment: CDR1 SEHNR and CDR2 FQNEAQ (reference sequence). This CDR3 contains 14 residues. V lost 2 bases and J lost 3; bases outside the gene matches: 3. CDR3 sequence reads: CASSLSRGDTEAFF. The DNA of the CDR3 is TGTGCCAGCAGCTTATCCAGGGGGGACACTGAAGCTTTCTTT.

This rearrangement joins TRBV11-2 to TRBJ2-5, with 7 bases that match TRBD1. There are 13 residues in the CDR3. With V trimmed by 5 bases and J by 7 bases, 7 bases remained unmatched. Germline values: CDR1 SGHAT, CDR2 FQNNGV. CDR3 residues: CASSIQGMGTQYF. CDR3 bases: TGTGCCAGCAGCATACAGGGGATGGGGACCCAGTACTTC.